This T cell receptor (beta chain) was found in a study of persistence of HIV-infected CD4 T cells. Study background: Median time on suppressive ART was seven to eight years.

This CDR3 is built from 13 residues. From germline, CDR1 is SNHLY and CDR2 FYNNEI. The ends were cut back, 0 bases at V and 2 bases at J, with 2 bases in the middle. Note on this clone: The antigen remains undetermined. The same CDR3 arises from other DNA sequences in this sample as well.

Overlapping HIV-1 Gag 15-mer peptides at approximately 1 ug per peptide per mL were used. CD4+ T cells upregulating both CD40 ligand and CD69 were sorted as responding cells. These HIV-1-infected adults initiated suppressive ART in chronic infection. This was the immunoSEQ version 4 assay in survey mode. Assay: immunoSEQ multiplex PCR; the TCRdb copy retains only in-frame clones and omits some. Among under 20,000 clones listed, less than 75% were seen once. This clonotype was obtained from an adult woman with HIV who was CMV-seropositive. The chain links TRBV2 to TRBJ1-5; D is uncertain. The starting material was CD4+ T cells sorted from PBMCs after approximately 19-hour stimulation, obtained from a patient who received antiretroviral therapy. CDR3 coding DNA: TGTGCCAGCAGTGAAGCCGGCAATCAGCCCCAGCATTTT. Translated: CASSEAGNQPQHF.